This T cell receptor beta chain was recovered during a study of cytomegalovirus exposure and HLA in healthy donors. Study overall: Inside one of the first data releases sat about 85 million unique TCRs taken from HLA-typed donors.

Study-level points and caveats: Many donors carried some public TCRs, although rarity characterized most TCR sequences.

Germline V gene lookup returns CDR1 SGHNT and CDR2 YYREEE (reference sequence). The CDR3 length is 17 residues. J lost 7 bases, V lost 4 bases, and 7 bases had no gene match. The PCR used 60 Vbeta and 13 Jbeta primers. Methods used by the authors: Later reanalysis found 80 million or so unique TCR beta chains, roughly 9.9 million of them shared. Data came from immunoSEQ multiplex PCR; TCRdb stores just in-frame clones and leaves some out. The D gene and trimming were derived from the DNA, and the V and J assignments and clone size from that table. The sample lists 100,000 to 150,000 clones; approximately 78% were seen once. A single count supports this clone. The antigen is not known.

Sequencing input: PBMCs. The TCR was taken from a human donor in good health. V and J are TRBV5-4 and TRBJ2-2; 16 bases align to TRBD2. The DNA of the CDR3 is TGTGCCAGCAGCGCGGGACTAGCGGGGGGGCTAGGCGGGGAGCTGTTTTTT. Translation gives CASSAGLAGGLGGELFF.